These 9 T cell receptor beta chains share one sample of origin, sequenced in a study of T cells in Graves' hyperthyroidism and ophthalmopathy. RNA transcripts served as the template for amplifying TCR beta CDR3 regions. The primer set for the first-round RT-PCR of the TCR CDR3 was HTBI. TCRdb re-called the multiplex PCR reads with MiXCR, one entry per CDR3 protein. The sample holds around 580,000 distinct CDR3 sequences, over 15% seen once. The sequenced sample was blood. The receptor source for this set is a woman between 18 and 29 years old with Graves' hyperthyroidism.

This clonotype was detected many times. J is TRBJ2-7 and V is TRBV29-1; D tentatively fits TRBD1 or TRBD2 (5 bases each). The CDR3 is 12 residues long. CDR1 SQVTM and CDR2 ANQGSEA come from the germline V gene. V was shortened by 7 bases and J by 5 bases, with 15 bases between the two germline ends. CDR3 nucleotides: TGCAGCGACCGGACATTGGGGGACGAGCAGTACTTC. Translating gives CSDRTLGDEQYF.

In this sample, this clonotype turned up many times. This CDR3 is CASSQDGLAGRGEQFF. CDR3 nucleotide sequence: TGTGCCAGCAGCCAAGATGGCTTAGCGGGGAGGGGTGAGCAGTTCTTC. The chain has TRBV3-1 and TRBJ2-1, with 8 bases lining up with TRBD2. CDR1 and CDR2 (germline): LGHDT, YNNKEL (reference sequence). The V and J ends lost 0 bases and 9 bases, in that order; junction bases with no gene match: 10. The CDR3 totals 16 residues.

The V call is TRBV6-5, the J call TRBJ1-1; D unclear. V gave up 0 bases and J gave up 1 base, with 6 bases separating them. The CDR3 has 14 amino acids. Germline V gene lookup returns CDR1 MNHEY and CDR2 SVGAGI. The CDR3 DNA reads TGTGCCAGCAGTTACTCGAACCCGAACACTGAAGCTTTCTTT. This gives the protein CASSYSNPNTEAFF.

This clonotype was counted a few times. The chain is built from TRBV2 and TRBJ2-2, with no clear D. Per the germline V gene, CDR1 is SNHLY and CDR2 is FYNNEI. The CDR3 covers 14 residues. V gave up 5 bases and J gave up 0 bases, with 7 bases separating them. CDR3: CASSWKTNTGELFF. The CDR3 bases are TGTGCCAGCAGTTGGAAAACGAACACCGGGGAGCTGTTTTTT.

The rearrangement uses TRBV4-1 and TRBJ2-1; the match to TRBD2 covers 7 bases. Germline V lookup: CDR1 MGHRA, CDR2 YSYEKL. J lost 3 bases, V lost 0 bases, and 17 bases had no gene match. This CDR3 is built from 20 residues. The CDR3 spells CASSQDEWVRAGELYNEQFF. For the CDR3, the DNA is TGCGCCAGCAGCCAAGATGAGTGGGTGCGGGCGGGAGAACTCTACAATGAGCAGTTCTTC.

This chain joins TRBV20-1 and TRBJ2-7, with 8 bases lining up with TRBD2. Trimming cost V 3 bases and J 2 bases; bases outside gene matches: 6. This CDR3 spans 14 amino acids. The germline gives CDR1 DFQATT, CDR2 SNEGSKA (reference sequence). CDR3 sequence (DNA): TGCAGTGCTAGCCCCCCGGGGGGGGCCTACGAGCAGTACTTC. Amino acid sequence: CSASPPGGAYEQYF.

This clonotype was found many times. The chain is built from TRBV28 and TRBJ2-7, with 7 bases aligning to TRBD2. CDR3 length equals 17 residues. Germline V gives CDR1 MDHEN, CDR2 SYDVKM. The V and J ends lost 5 bases and 1 base, in that order; junction bases with no gene match: 14. CDR3 sequence reads: CASSPRWGSGNSYEQYF. In nucleotides, the CDR3 is TGTGCCAGCAGTCCCCGTTGGGGGAGCGGGAATTCCTACGAGCAGTACTTC.

The chain uses TRBV9 and TRBJ2-1; 11 nucleotides agree with TRBD1. Trimming removed 4 bases from V and 6 bases from J; junction bases left unmatched: 9. The CDR3 has 16 amino acids. Germline V lookup: CDR1 SGDLS, CDR2 YYNGEE. The CDR3 DNA reads TGTGCCAGCAGCCCCCACCCCGGGACAGGGGGCAATGAGCAGTTCTTC. It translates to CASSPHPGTGGNEQFF.

The chain uses TRBV19 and TRBJ2-1; 12 positions agree with TRBD2. Germline lookup yields CDR1 LNHDA and CDR2 SQIVND (reference sequence). V lost 5 bases and J lost 4; bases outside the gene matches: 9. The CDR3 covers 17 residues. CDR3 protein: CASSLSALAGGYNEQFF. The CDR3 DNA follows: TGTGCCAGTAGTCTCTCGGCTCTAGCGGGAGGGTACAATGAGCAGTTCTTC.